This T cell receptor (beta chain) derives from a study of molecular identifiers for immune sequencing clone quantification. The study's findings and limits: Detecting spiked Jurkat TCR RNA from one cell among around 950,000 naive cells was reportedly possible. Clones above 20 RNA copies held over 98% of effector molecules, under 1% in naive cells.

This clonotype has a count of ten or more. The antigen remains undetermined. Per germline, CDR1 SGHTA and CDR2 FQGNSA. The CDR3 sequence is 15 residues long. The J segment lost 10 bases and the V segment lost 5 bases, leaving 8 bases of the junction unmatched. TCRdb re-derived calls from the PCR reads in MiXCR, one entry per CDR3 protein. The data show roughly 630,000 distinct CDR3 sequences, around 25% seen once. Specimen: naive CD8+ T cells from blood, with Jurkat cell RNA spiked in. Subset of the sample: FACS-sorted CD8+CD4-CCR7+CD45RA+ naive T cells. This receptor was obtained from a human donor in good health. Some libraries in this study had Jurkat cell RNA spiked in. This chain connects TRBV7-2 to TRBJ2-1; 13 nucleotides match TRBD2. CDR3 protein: CASSERTSGSREQFF. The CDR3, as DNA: TGTGCCAGCAGCGAGAGGACTAGCGGGAGTCGGGAGCAGTTCTTC. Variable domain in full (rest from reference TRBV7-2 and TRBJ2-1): GAGVSQSPSNKVTEKGKDVELRCDPISGHTALYWYRQSLGQGLEFLIYFQGNSAPDKSGLPSDRFSAERTGGSVSTLTIQRTQQEDSAVYLCASSERTSGSREQFFGPGTRLTVL.